This T cell receptor beta chain was identified during a study of blood T cell repertoires in COVID-19 (dated by TCRdb to 2018 to 2020). In the study overall: The collaborator samples originated in the United States, Italy and Spain and spanned the acute and convalescent phases of COVID-19. The prospective study material was composed of cDNA or gDNA derived from T cells, B-cell-depleted T cells, or PBMCs. The repertoires were released in a freely available public database intended as a resource for research on the immune response to SARS-CoV-2. Sample metadata almost always included a de-identified subject ID, COVID-19 status, age in years and sex. Where HLA class I and class II types were available, the types were taken from metadata supplied by the sample provider, not from assay-based typing. Deeply sampled blood TCRbeta repertoires from subjects exposed to, actively infected with, or recovered from COVID-19 were included in the dataset. The samples were drawn from two sources: the first 160 participants of the ongoing ImmuneRACE study, and 1,254 subjects contributed by 6 global collaborators.

TCRbeta CDR3 regions were amplified from genomic DNA by means of the immunoSEQ Assay, a bias-controlled multiplex PCR. The authors processed their data as follows. Within the assay, amplification of reference gene primers was used to estimate how many nucleated cells each sample contained. Sequence reads were collapsed and filtered to measure the absolute abundance of every unique TCRbeta CDR3 rearrangement. For each sample, productive Simpson clonality was calculated as the square root of Simpson's diversity index over productive rearrangements. Drawn from immuneACCESS, this table holds only the in-frame rearrangements with V and J called that TCRdb kept. Clones are partly lost; checked studies trace under half to an unresolved V gene and leave the rest unexplained. V and J calls and clone size are copied from that table; D and trimming were computed from the DNA. The sample data list more than 150,000 clones, and around 80% of these were observed just once. 2.8% of the sample rests with the top ten.

Broader findings and caveats from the paper: How much clinical and demographic metadata was included differed by source and by participant, and the metadata was provided uncurated.

The collaborating institutions used their own protocols to collect whole blood in K2EDTA tubes. For TCRbeta analysis, collaborator samples were shipped as frozen whole blood, as isolated PBMCs, or as DNA extracted from either sample type. Measured from the cysteine to the phenylalanine, the CDR3 is 17 residues long. Solely the CDR3 DNA is kept, with 51 bases framed from the first base. The trim is 4 bases for V and 0 bases for J, with a gap of 18 bases between the germline ends. CDR1 SGHAT and CDR2 FQNNGV were looked up in the germline V gene. With regard to this clone: What this receptor recognizes is not known. Qualities for individual bases were not recorded, and no much larger clone is one base off.

This clonotype was sampled from a woman older than 75 with active or convalescent COVID-19. Sequencing was done on a sample of peripheral blood. The chain joins TRBV11-2 to TRBJ1-2; TRBD1 could be the D gene, as 5 bases match. The CDR3 protein sequence reads: CASSSFPEGRANYGYTF. The nucleotides read TGTGCCAGCAGCTCATTCCCGGAGGGGAGAGCTAACTATGGCTACACCTTC.